A single sample is the source of the 21 T cell receptor beta chains below, sequenced in a study of shared clonotypes between healthy human individuals. The assay was immunoSEQ multiplex PCR, and TCRdb's table has in-frame clones only and misses some. The table has a few million clones, approximately 95% seen once; the top ten hold more than 0.1%. Source material: naive CD4+ T cells sorted from blood. Noted subset: CD45RA+ positively selected. The receptors come from a man aged 18 to 35 in good health.

The chain uses TRBV10-3 and TRBJ2-7; TRBD1 matches at 10 bases. The CDR3 sequence is 15 residues long. Trimming cost V 4 bases and J 0 bases; bases outside gene matches: 3. Per germline, CDR1 ENHRY and CDR2 SYGVKD. The DNA for the CDR3 is TGTGCCATCAGTGTCCGGGACAGGGGCTCCTACGAGCAGTACTTC. Translating it yields CAISVRDRGSYEQYF.

The V call is TRBV10-3, the J call TRBJ2-3; 8 bases are shared with TRBD2. V lost 0 bases, J lost 3 bases, and 5 bases stayed unmatched. The CDR3 sequence is 16 residues long. CDR1 is ENHRY, CDR2 SYGVKD, per germline. The CDR3 sequence: CAISESIPGGTDTQYF. CDR3 DNA sequence: TGTGCCATCAGTGAGTCGATACCGGGGGGGACAGATACGCAGTATTTT.

J is TRBJ1-4 and V is TRBV18, with TRBD1 matching 7 bases. Germline values: CDR1 KGHSH, CDR2 LQKENI. Trimming at V came to 3 bases and at J to 8 bases, leaving 6 bases not matched to a gene. The CDR3 has 14 residues. The CDR3 sequence: CASSPRDSREKLFF. The DNA for the CDR3 is TGTGCCAGCTCACCGCGGGACAGCCGAGAAAAACTGTTTTTT.

V is TRBV29-1 and J is TRBJ2-1; D is possibly TRBD1 (5 bases). Germline-derived CDR1 and CDR2 are SQVTM and ANQGSEA. The CDR3 runs 13 residues. Trimming removed 4 bases from V and 4 bases from J, with 11 bases in between. The CDR3 DNA sequence: TGCAGCGTTGCCGGACAAAGATACAATGAGCAGTTCTTC. Its translation is CSVAGQRYNEQFF.

The count of this clone is one. Sequence at one end of the junction differs from germline and may be a read error. The chain has TRBV7-2 and TRBJ1-4, with no clear D. CDR1 and CDR2 from the germline V gene are SGHTA and FQGNSA. This CDR3 region has 12 residues. The DNA for the CDR3 is TGTGCCAGCAGCCTAGCTGTGGGGAAACTGTTTTTT. It translates to CASSLAVGKLFF.

This chain joins TRBV5-1 and TRBJ2-5, with TRBD2 matching over 11 bases. J gave up 5 bases and V 1 base, and 4 bases lay outside the gene matches. This CDR3 spans 15 amino acids. Germline values: CDR1 SGHRS, CDR2 YFSETQ. Here the CDR3 DNA reads TGCGCCAGCAGCTTGAGACTAGCGGGGTACGAGACCCAGTACTTC. Translating gives CASSLRLAGYETQYF. The full variable domain, completed using reference TRBV5-1 and TRBJ2-5, is KAGVTQTPRYLIKTRGQQVTLSCSPISGHRSVSWYQQTPGQGLQFLFEYFSETQRNKGNFPGRFSGRQFSNSRSEMNVSTLELGDSALYLCASSLRLAGYETQYFGPGTRLLVL.

The gene calls are TRBV29-1 and TRBJ1-2; D ambiguous. The V end lost 4 bases, the J end lost 5 bases, and 17 bases lay between the germline ends. The CDR3 length is 14 residues. Germline CDR1 SQVTM, CDR2 ANQGSEA. This CDR3 reads CSVVPLFFSYGYTF. CDR3 DNA: TGCAGCGTTGTACCCCTGTTCTTCAGTTATGGCTACACCTTC.

This chain uses TRBV5-1 with TRBJ2-7; D ambiguous. In germline, CDR1 is SGHRS, CDR2 YFSETQ. The CDR3 has 16 amino acids. V was pared by 1 base and J by 0 bases, with 14 bases between. The DNA of the CDR3 is TGCGCCAGCAGCTTGAATGGACCGTTAACCTCCTACGAGCAGTACTTC. It codes for CASSLNGPLTSYEQYF.

V and J are TRBV4-3 and TRBJ2-1; 10 bases agree with TRBD2. Germline V gene data show CDR1 as LGHNA and CDR2 as YSLEER. Trimming at V came to 0 bases and at J to 7 bases, leaving 9 bases not matched to a gene. The CDR3 has 17 residues. This CDR3 reads CASSQDLPSGSRNEQFF. CDR3 in DNA: TGCGCCAGCAGCCAAGATCTTCCTAGCGGGAGTAGAAATGAGCAGTTCTTC.

The rearrangement uses TRBV2 and TRBJ1-5, with D possibly TRBD1 on 5 matching bases. This CDR3 is 16 amino acids long. V was trimmed by 2 bases and J by 1 base, leaving 12 bases between them. Looked up from germline, CDR1 is SNHLY and CDR2 is FYNNEI. CDR3 loop: CASSEQGTLSNQPQHF. For the CDR3, the DNA is TGTGCCAGCAGTGAACAAGGGACTTTGAGCAATCAGCCCCAGCATTTT.

The chain joins TRBV5-1 to TRBJ2-1; D is perhaps TRBD1 or TRBD2 (6 bases each). Trimming cost V 5 bases and J 0 bases, with 12 bases left between them. Germline V gives CDR1 SGHRS, CDR2 YFSETQ. The CDR3 spans 15 residues. The CDR3 loop reads CASREGGSSYNEQFF. CDR3 nucleotides: TGCGCCAGCAGGGAAGGGGGGAGCTCCTACAATGAGCAGTTCTTC.

The rearrangement uses TRBV12-2 and TRBJ2-4; the table's D call of TRBD2 was not tested on the DNA. TRBV12-2 is assigned pseudogene status. This CDR3 contains 13 residues. CDR3 residues: CASRPPGRNIQYF. In DNA, the CDR3 is TGTGCAAGTCGCCCCCCCGGGAGAAACATTCAGTACTTC.

This rearrangement joins TRBV6-5 to TRBJ1-5; perhaps TRBD1 as D (5 bases). This CDR3 has 12 amino acids. In germline, CDR1 is MNHEY, CDR2 SVGAGI. Trimming took 4 bases from V and 12 from J, leaving 13 bases between them. The CDR3 loop is CASSSPGRHQHF. DNA for the CDR3: TGTGCCAGCAGTTCCCCAGGGCGCCACCAGCATTTT.

The chain recombines TRBV10-3 with TRBJ2-7; D unclear. This CDR3 comprises 11 residues. The germline V gene encodes CDR1 ENHRY and CDR2 SYGVKD. V was cut by 10 bases and J by 4 bases, with 11 bases left in between. The CDR3 sequence is CASRVGYEQYF. CDR3 sequence (DNA): TGTGCCAGTAGGGTAGGTTACGAGCAGTACTTC.

This chain connects TRBV6-1 to TRBJ1-2; D may be TRBD1 (5 bases). Germline-derived CDR1 and CDR2 are MNHNS and SASEGT. The CDR3 totals 14 residues. V lost 6 bases to trimming and J lost 3 bases, with 14 bases between them. The CDR3 reads CASRGTVADYGYTF. The CDR3 DNA sequence: TGTGCCAGCAGAGGGACCGTCGCCGACTATGGCTACACCTTC.

The chain recombines TRBV19 with TRBJ2-7; a weak D match, TRBD1 (5 bases). The V gene's germline CDR1 is LNHDA and CDR2 SQIVND (reference sequence). The CDR3 is made up of 14 amino acids. V was trimmed by 6 bases and J by 4 bases, leaving 16 bases between them. The chain's CDR3 is CASSHRSYLYEQYF. The CDR3 nucleotides read TGTGCCAGTAGCCACAGGTCCTACCTATACGAGCAGTACTTC.

V is TRBV10-1 and J is TRBJ2-2, with D tentatively TRBD1 (6 bases). This CDR3 comprises 15 residues. Trimming cost V 2 bases and J 1 base, with 8 bases left between them. Germline V CDR1 and CDR2: WNHNN, SYGVQD (reference sequence). The CDR3 DNA sequence: TGCGCCAGCAGTGAGGCAGGGGAGAACACCGGGGAGCTGTTTTTT. Protein product: CASSEAGENTGELFF.

J is TRBJ1-6 and V is TRBV5-1, with D unclear. The CDR3 sequence is 17 residues long. Trimming took off 0 bases at V and 8 bases at J, with 18 bases between the two ends. Germline V gene sequence: CDR1 SGHRS, CDR2 YFSETQ. Here the CDR3 DNA reads TGCGCCAGCAGCTTGGTGCCAGTGGGTCTTGTTTATTCACCCCTCCACTTT. This codes for CASSLVPVGLVYSPLHF.

The genes are TRBV18 and TRBJ1-2; no clear D. Trimming shortened V by 2 bases and J by 3 bases, and 13 bases separated the two germline ends. Germline assignment: CDR1 KGHSH and CDR2 LQKENI. The CDR3 totals 15 residues. In DNA, the CDR3 is TGTGCCAGCTCACCAGGGCTTCTACTTGACTATGGCTACACCTTC. It specifies CASSPGLLLDYGYTF.

The chain is built from TRBV5-4 and TRBJ2-7; D might be TRBD1 or TRBD2, each matching 5 bases. The length of the CDR3 is 16 residues. Looked up from germline, CDR1 is SGHNT and CDR2 is YYREEE (reference sequence). Deletions cut 0 bases from V and 3 bases from J, with 16 bases between. The CDR3 loop is CASSLAAGAGNYEQYF. The CDR3 nucleotides read TGTGCCAGCAGCTTGGCCGCCGGGGCAGGGAACTACGAGCAGTACTTC. Complete variable domain (other parts from reference TRBV5-4 and TRBJ2-7): ETGVTQSPTHLIKTRGQQVTLRCSSQSGHNTVSWYQQALGQGPQFIFQYYREEENGRGNFPPRFSGLQFPNYSSELNVNALELDDSALYLCASSLAAGAGNYEQYFGPGTRLTVT.

The J gene is TRBJ1-3, the V gene TRBV10-3, with D uncertain. The CDR3 runs to 15 residues. The ends were cut back, 2 bases at V and 0 bases at J, with 8 bases in the middle. The germline V gene encodes CDR1 ENHRY and CDR2 SYGVKD. The CDR3 DNA reads TGTGCCATCAGTGAGCAGCCGAGCTCTGGAAACACCATATATTTT. Translated: CAISEQPSSGNTIYF.